The 16 T cell receptor beta chains below all came from one sample that was sequenced in a study of beta chain features in type 1 diabetes. The sequenced template was cDNA made from the entire isolated RNA. TCRdb's copy holds only in-frame clones and misses some; the assay was immunoSEQ multiplex PCR. The table records about 240,000 clones, 14% of them present only once. No cognate antigen is known for these TCRs. The study's findings and limits: Patients with Type 1 diabetes showed moderately but significantly shorter TCRB CDR3s in all four CD4+ subsets.

Sequencing was performed on naive CD4+ T cells from blood. The receptors stem from a man aged 25 to 45 with type 1 diabetes.

The chain links TRBV20-1 to TRBJ1-2; no definite D call. This CDR3 has 11 residues. Between the trimmed V and J ends, which lost 0 bases and 5 bases, there was a span of 4 bases. Germline lookup yields CDR1 DFQATT and CDR2 SNEGSKA (reference sequence). The CDR3 spells CSARDIYGYTF. CDR3 nucleotides: TGCAGTGCTAGAGATATATATGGCTACACCTTC.

This clone was counted only a few times. V is TRBV25-1 and J is TRBJ1-5, with D maybe TRBD1 (6 bases). Germline lookup yields CDR1 MGHDK and CDR2 SYGVNS. CDR3 length: 16 amino acids. V was clipped by 3 bases and J by 9 bases, with 21 bases between them. DNA for the CDR3: TGTGCCAGCAGTGACTCTCAGACAGGCGCCTTGGGGCCCCAGCATTTT. Its protein is CASSDSQTGALGPQHF. The entire variable domain, with the rest obtained from reference TRBV25-1 and TRBJ1-5, is as follows: EADIYQTPRYLVIGTGKKITLECSQTMGHDKMYWYQQDPGMELHLIHYSYGVNSTEKGDLSSESTVSRIRTEHFPLTLESARPSHTSQYLCASSDSQTGALGPQHFGDGTRLSIL.

This chain joins TRBV7-2 and TRBJ1-2; tentative D call: TRBD1 (6 bases). The CDR3 spans 18 residues. Trimming pared 5 bases from V and 4 bases from J, leaving 26 bases between. CDR1 is SGHTA and CDR2 is FQGNSA in the germline V gene. The CDR3 protein is CASSPGAGGSRSVYGYTF. The CDR3 DNA sequence: TGTGCCAGCAGCCCGGGGGCGGGAGGTAGCCGCTCGGTCTATGGCTACACCTTC.

The J gene is TRBJ1-1, the V gene TRBV6-1; D might be TRBD1 (6 bases). V shed 1 base and J shed 6 bases, with 12 bases lying between them. The V gene's germline CDR1 is MNHNS and CDR2 SASEGT. This CDR3 region has 14 residues. The CDR3 protein is CASSEGGHSAEAFF. DNA of the CDR3: TGTGCCAGCAGTGAAGGGGGACATAGCGCTGAAGCTTTCTTT.

The chain has TRBV28 and TRBJ1-2; D possibly corresponds to TRBD1 (6 bases). Trimming cost V 4 bases and J 4 bases, with 7 bases left between them. This CDR3 has 12 residues. Germline values: CDR1 MDHEN, CDR2 SYDVKM. CDR3 in amino acids: CASSSGAYGYTF. The CDR3 DNA follows: TGTGCCAGCAGTTCAGGGGCCTATGGCTACACCTTC.

This clone was counted a few times. The rearrangement links TRBV30 to TRBJ1-4; 9 nucleotides agree with TRBD1. The junction had 5 bases not matched to a gene; V was cut back by 7 bases and J by 8 bases. Germline V gene data show CDR1 as GTSNPN and CDR2 as SVGIG (reference sequence). CDR3 size: 12 residues. The DNA of the CDR3 is TGTGCCTTCGACAGGGGGGAGGAAAAACTGTTTTTT. Translation: CAFDRGEEKLFF.

V gene TRBV15 combines with J gene TRBJ2-7; D is perhaps TRBD1 (6 bases). Germline V CDR1 and CDR2: LNHNV, YYDKDF (reference sequence). The CDR3 covers 15 residues. Trimming stripped 6 bases from V and 0 bases from J, with 15 bases between. The CDR3 DNA reads TGTGCCACCAGGATGGGGCAGGGGAGCTCCTACGAGCAGTACTTC. Protein sequence: CATRMGQGSSYEQYF.

This clone was counted a few times. The chain couples TRBV6-5 to TRBJ1-1, with D perhaps TRBD1 (5 bases). The CDR3 extends over 12 amino acids. With 2 bases removed from V and 7 bases from J, the gap between germline ends came to 8 bases. The germline CDR1 and CDR2 sequences are MNHEY and SVGAGI. Here the CDR3 DNA reads TGTGCCAGCAGTTACACGGGGGGTGAAGCTTTCTTT. It specifies CASSYTGGEAFF.

The chain is built from TRBV6-5 and TRBJ1-1, with TRBD1 matching over 7 bases. The length of the CDR3 is 15 residues. Trimming took 6 bases from V and 0 from J; bases not matched to a gene: 7. Germline V gene lookup returns CDR1 MNHEY and CDR2 SVGAGI. The CDR3 DNA is TGTGCCAGCAGCCCCCACAGGGGAGTGAACACTGAAGCTTTCTTT. This codes for CASSPHRGVNTEAFF.

The chain recombines TRBV19 with TRBJ1-3, with no clear D. Trimming took 5 bases from V and 0 from J, leaving 5 bases between them. CDR1 and CDR2 (germline): LNHDA, SQIVND (reference sequence). The CDR3 spans 13 residues. This CDR3 reads CASSASSGNTIYF. The CDR3, as DNA: TGTGCCAGTAGTGCGAGCTCTGGAAACACCATATATTTT.

The genes are TRBV18 and TRBJ1-6, with 9 bases fitting TRBD1. V lost 6 bases, J lost 9 bases, and 6 bases stayed unmatched. This CDR3 is 14 amino acids long. Per the germline V gene, CDR1 is KGHSH and CDR2 is LQKENI. The CDR3 nucleotides read TGTGCCAGCTCCCACGACAGGGGGGGTTCACCCCTCCACTTT. It yields the protein CASSHDRGGSPLHF.

V is TRBV11-2 and J is TRBJ2-2; 11 bases line up with TRBD2. In germline, CDR1 is SGHAT, CDR2 FQNNGV. V was pared by 7 bases and J by 7 bases, with 2 bases of the junction left unmatched. This CDR3 has 13 amino acids. The CDR3 DNA reads as TGTGCCAGCATCCTAGCGGGGGGCGGGGAGCTGTTTTTT. This encodes CASILAGGGELFF.

This chain connects TRBV6-1 to TRBJ2-7, with D perhaps matching TRBD1 (6 bases). The ends were cut back, 5 bases at V and 5 bases at J, with 10 bases in the middle. The CDR3 is 12 amino acids. Per germline, CDR1 MNHNS and CDR2 SASEGT. The CDR3 region is CASSRAGDEQYF. Written as DNA, the CDR3 is TGTGCCAGCAGTCGGGCAGGGGACGAGCAGTACTTC.

This clone came up a few times. The rearrangement uses TRBV7-9 and TRBJ1-2; 9 bases map to TRBD1. The germline V gene has CDR1 SEHNR and CDR2 FQNEAQ (reference sequence). The CDR3 extends over 16 amino acids. V dropped 5 bases and J dropped 4; count of bases not matched to a gene: 11. In nucleotides, the CDR3 is TGTGCCAGCAGCGAAGGGACAGGGAGGGTAGTCTATGGCTACACCTTC. This gives the protein CASSEGTGRVVYGYTF.

This clone was picked up a small number of times. The chain uses TRBV7-6 and TRBJ2-3, with 7 bases matching TRBD2. Trimming cost V 4 bases and J 3 bases; bases outside gene matches: 10. The CDR3 has 16 residues. Germline assignment: CDR1 SGHVS and CDR2 FNYEAQ. The CDR3 DNA reads as TGTGCCAGCAGCTGGGAGGGAGGGCCGGGTACAGATACGCAGTATTTT. Protein: CASSWEGGPGTDTQYF.

V is TRBV30 and J is TRBJ2-3; TRBD2 might be the D (7 bases). This CDR3 comprises 14 residues. In germline, CDR1 is GTSNPN, CDR2 SVGIG (reference sequence). The ends were cut back, 1 base at V and 5 bases at J, with 13 bases in the middle. CDR3 bases: TGTGCCTGGAGTGGTGGGGGGGCCCAAGATACGCAGTATTTT. Its translation is CAWSGGGAQDTQYF.